This T cell receptor (beta chain) originates from a study of T cell changes during pregnancy in multiple sclerosis. Libraries were prepared by immunoSEQ multiplex PCR; TCRdb keeps only in-frame clonotypes and omits some of them. Counted here are just over 40,000 clones, around 89% occurring once; the ten biggest clones make up around 0.51%. V shed 5 bases and J shed 2 bases, with 10 bases lying between them. Germline CDR1 reads SGHAT; CDR2 reads FQNNGV. CDR3 length: 14 amino acids. This material consisted of CD4+ T cells from peripheral blood mononuclear cells, taken in the first trimester of pregnancy. The chain couples TRBV11-2 to TRBJ2-1; weak D call: TRBD1 (6 bases). The TCR was taken from a female donor with multiple sclerosis, enrolled in a pregnancy study. The CDR3 nucleotides are TGTGCCAGCAGCCGAGGGGGTGCCTACAATGAGCAGTTCTTC. This gives the protein CASSRGGAYNEQFF.